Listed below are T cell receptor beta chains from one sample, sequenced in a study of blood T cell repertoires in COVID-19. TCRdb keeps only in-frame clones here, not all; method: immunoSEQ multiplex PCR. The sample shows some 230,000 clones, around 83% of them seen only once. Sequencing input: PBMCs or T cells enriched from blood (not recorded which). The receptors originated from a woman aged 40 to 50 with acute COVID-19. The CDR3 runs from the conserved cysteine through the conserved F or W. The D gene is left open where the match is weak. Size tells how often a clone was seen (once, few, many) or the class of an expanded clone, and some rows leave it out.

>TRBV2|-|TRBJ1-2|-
TGTGCCAGCTCCCAGGGAAACTATGGCTACACCTTC
CASSQGNYGYTF
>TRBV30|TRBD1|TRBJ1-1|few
TGTGCCTGGGGGACAGGGACGAACACTGAAGCTTTCTTT
CAWGTGTNTEAFF
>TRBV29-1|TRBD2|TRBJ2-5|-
TGCAGCGTAAACTCTGCTAGCGGGAGGGGCCAGTACTTC
CSVNSASGRGQYF
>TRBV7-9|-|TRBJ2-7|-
TGTGCCAGCAGCCCCCCCGGGCAGGGGAACGAGCAGTACTTC
CASSPPGQGNEQYF
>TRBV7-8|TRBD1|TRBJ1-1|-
TGTGCCAGCAGATTAGGGACAGGGGGCGCAGTGAACACTGAAGCTTTCTTT
CASRLGTGGAVNTEAFF
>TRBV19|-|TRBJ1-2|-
TGTGCCAGTAGTAACACGGGCTACACCTTC
CASSNTGYTF
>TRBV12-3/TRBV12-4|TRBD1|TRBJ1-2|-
TGTGCCAGCAGATTCGGACAGGGCTATGGCTACACCTTC
CASRFGQGYGYTF
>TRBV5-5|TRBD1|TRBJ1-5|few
TGTGCCAGCAGCTCGAGGACAGGGACGGCGCTTCAGCCCCAGCATTTT
CASSSRTGTALQPQHF
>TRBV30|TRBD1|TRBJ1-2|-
TGTGCCTGGTGGGACAGGGGCATATCGAAAGACTATGGCTACACCTTC
CAWWDRGISKDYGYTF
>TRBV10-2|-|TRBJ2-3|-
TGCGCCAGCAGTGAGTCCATAACTAGCTCGGGAACGCAGTATTTT
CASSESITSSGTQYF
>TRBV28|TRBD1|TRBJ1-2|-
TGTGCCAGCAGTTCAATACGGACAGGGGGAGTCCTAGGGGCTAAGGGCTACACCTTC
CASSSIRTGGVLGAKGYTF
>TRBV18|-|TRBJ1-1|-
TGTGCCAGCTCACCACCGGGACATGAAGCTTTCTTT
CASSPPGHEAFF
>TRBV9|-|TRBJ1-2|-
TGTGCCAGCAGCGCCCTACCGGGATCAGGCTATGGCTACACCTTC
CASSALPGSGYGYTF
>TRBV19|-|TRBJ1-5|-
TGTGCCAGTAGTATGGAGGGTGGGGTGGGGATCCAGCATTTT
CASSMEGGVGIQHF
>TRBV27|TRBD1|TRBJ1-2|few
TGTGCCAGCAGTTTATTATTCGGGACAGATCCTAACTATGGCTACACCTTC
CASSLLFGTDPNYGYTF
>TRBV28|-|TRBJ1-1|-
TGTGCCAGCAACGTTTACGCACAGTTTTCCCACACTGAAGCTTTCTTT
CASNVYAQFSHTEAFF
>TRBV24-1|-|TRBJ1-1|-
TGTGCCACCAGTGATGGAGGACAGTACACTGAAGCTTTCTTT
CATSDGGQYTEAFF
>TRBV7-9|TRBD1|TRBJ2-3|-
TGTGCCAGCAGCTTAGCTTCGGGACAGGGTGCAGATACGCAGTATTTT
CASSLASGQGADTQYF
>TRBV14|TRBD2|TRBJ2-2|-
TGTGCCAGCAGCGACTTCCGGGGGGAAGGCGGGGAGCTGTTTTTT
CASSDFRGEGGELFF
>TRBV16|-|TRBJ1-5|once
TGTGCCAGCAGCCAATTCTCCGGGGTAAAGGAATCCAGGAGGCATTTT
CASSQFSGVKESRRHF
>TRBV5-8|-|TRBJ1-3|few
TGTGCCAGCAGCTTGGCTCCCGGGGGCTCTGGAAACACCATATATTTT
CASSLAPGGSGNTIYF
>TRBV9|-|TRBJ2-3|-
TGTGCCAGCAGCCCTCGGACTAGCACAGATACGCAGTATTTT
CASSPRTSTDTQYF
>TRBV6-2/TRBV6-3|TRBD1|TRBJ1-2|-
TGTGCCAGCAGTTACGAAGGGACAGGGGTATATGGCTACACCTTC
CASSYEGTGVYGYTF
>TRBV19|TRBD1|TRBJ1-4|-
TGTGCCAGTAGTAGGCCCCGGACAGGGGAAGAAAAACTGTTTTTT
CASSRPRTGEEKLFF
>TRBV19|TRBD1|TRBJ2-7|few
TGTGCCAGTAGTGTCACCGGGACAGGGGAGCAGTACTTC
CASSVTGTGEQYF
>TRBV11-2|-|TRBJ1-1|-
TGTGCCAGCAGCTTAGGGCAGGTCATGAACACTGAAGCTTTCTTT
CASSLGQVMNTEAFF
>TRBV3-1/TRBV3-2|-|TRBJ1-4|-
TGTGCCAGCAGCCCCATGGGCGAAAAACTGTTTTTT
CASSPMGEKLFF
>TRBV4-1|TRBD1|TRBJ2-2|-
TGCGCCAGCAGCCAAGTTCAGGGGGTAACCGGGGAGCTGTTTTTT
CASSQVQGVTGELFF
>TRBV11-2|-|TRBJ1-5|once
TGTGCCAGCAGCTCGACAACGGGGGATCAGCCCCAGCATTTT
CASSSTTGDQPQHF
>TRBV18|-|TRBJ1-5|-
TGTGCCAGCTCACCGGCGGCTGACAATCAGCCCCAGCATTTT
CASSPAADNQPQHF
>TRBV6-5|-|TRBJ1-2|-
TGTGCCAGTACGTGGGGGGGAAGATATGGCTACACCTTC
CASTWGGRYGYTF
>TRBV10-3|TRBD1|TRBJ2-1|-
TGTGCCATCAGTGAGCCCGGGACAGGGAGGAATGAGCAGTTCTTC
CAISEPGTGRNEQFF
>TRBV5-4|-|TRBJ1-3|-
TGTGCCAGCAGCCTCCCCGACGAGTCAGGCACCATATATTTT
CASSLPDESGTIYF
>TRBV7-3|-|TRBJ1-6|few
TGTGCCAGCAGCTTAGAGGCGGGACGGACACCCCTCCACTTT
CASSLEAGRTPLHF
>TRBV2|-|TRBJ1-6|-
TGTGCCAGCCGACAGTTCGGGACAACGATAAGTTCACCCCTCCACTTT
CASRQFGTTISSPLHF
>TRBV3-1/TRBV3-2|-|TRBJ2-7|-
TGTGCCAGCAGGGACAGCCATTACGAGCAGTACTTC
CASRDSHYEQYF
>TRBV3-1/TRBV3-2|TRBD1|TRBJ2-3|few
TGTGCCAGCACCCGACAGGGGACAGATACGCAGTATTTT
CASTRQGTDTQYF
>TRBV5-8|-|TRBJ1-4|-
TGTGCCAGCAGTCGCGGGACGGTGAATGAAAAACTGTTTTTT
CASSRGTVNEKLFF
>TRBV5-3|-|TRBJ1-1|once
TGTGCCAGAAGCCCCCCACCCCAGGGGCCATACACTGAAGCTTTCTTT
CARSPPPQGPYTEAFF
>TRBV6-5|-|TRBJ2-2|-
TGTGCCAGCAGTTACCAGGCAGGGCGAGACACCGGGGAGCTGTTTTTT
CASSYQAGRDTGELFF
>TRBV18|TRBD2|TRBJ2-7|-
TGTGCCAGCTCACAAGGGCTAGCGGGAGGAAACGAGCAGTACTTC
CASSQGLAGGNEQYF
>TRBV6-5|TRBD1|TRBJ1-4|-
TGTGCCAGCAGTCATCGACAGGGAGATAATGAAAAACTGTTTTTT
CASSHRQGDNEKLFF